The present T cell receptor (beta chain) was sequenced within a study of TIL therapy for anti-PD-1-resistant metastatic lung cancer. Regarding the study as a whole: Many TIL product clones were absent from baseline tumor, suggesting clonal contraction. This highly selected cohort may not generalize to typical lung cancer patients.

The immunoSEQ assay was v3. Each library reached around 1.9 million read pairs, or 5-6 million at deep level. This table comes from immunoSEQ multiplex PCR, and its TCRdb copy is limited to in-frame clones, with some not included. The sample records about 50,000 clones, about two thirds being singletons. Time point of the sample: pre-treatment sample, taken before nivolumab and TIL therapy. Pleural nodules or supraclavicular lymph nodes made up most of the excised metastases sampled. Adults with stage 4 NSCLC were enrolled in a phase I trial. A note on this clone: The antigen is undetermined.

Germline CDR1 is SEHNR and CDR2 is FQNEAQ (reference sequence). The CDR3 contains 18 residues. V shed 0 bases, J shed 8 bases, and the junction held 16 bases outside the gene matches. The TCR originated in a person between 30 and 79 years old with non-small cell lung cancer. The input for sequencing was tumor tissue, taken at baseline. This chain joins TRBV7-9 and TRBJ2-7; 10 bases are shared with TRBD2. The CDR3 DNA reads TGTGCCAGCAGCTTAGCTAGCGGGGGGCGCATAAACCTCCCCAAGCAGTACTTC. This gives the protein CASSLASGGRINLPKQYF.